The T cell receptor (beta chain) under discussion was sequenced for a study of T-cell memory formation after mild COVID-19. This clonotype turned up a few times. Each CDR3 protein is one row after TCRdb ran MiXCR on the 5' RACE reads. The repertoire includes hundreds of thousands of distinct CDR3 sequences, roughly a fifth of them detected once, and around 8.4% sits in the top ten. The CDR3 runs 12 residues. V was clipped by 3 bases and J by 3 bases, with 7 bases between them. The germline V gene encodes CDR1 SQVTM and CDR2 ANQGSEA. The receptor comes from an adult woman who had mild COVID-19 (a few samples of this study predate the infection). Cell type and time point are not known. The sample consisted of PBMCs or a T cell subset sorted from them (not recorded which). The rearrangement uses TRBV29-1 and TRBJ2-3; no clear D gene. The CDR3 nucleotides read TGCAGCGTTGACTTATCGACAGATACGCAGTATTTT. This gives the protein CSVDLSTDTQYF.